Described below is a single T cell receptor (beta chain) sequence and its context. This record comes from a study of T cell changes during pregnancy in multiple sclerosis. Here immunoSEQ multiplex PCR was the method, and the copy in TCRdb shows in-frame clones only, minus some. The sample shows roughly 42,000 clones, 85% to 95% of them seen only once. Germline V CDR1 and CDR2: GTSNPN, SVGIG (reference sequence). The CDR3 covers 14 residues. Trimming pared 4 bases from V and 0 bases from J, leaving 13 bases between. The chain joins TRBV30 to TRBJ2-7; tentatively, D is TRBD1 (5 bases). This specimen consisted of CD4+ T cells from peripheral blood mononuclear cells, obtained after pregnancy. The origin of this receptor is a female donor with multiple sclerosis, enrolled in a pregnancy study. The CDR3 sequence is CAWNPGRLSYEQYF. The CDR3 bases are TGTGCCTGGAATCCAGGGCGTCTCTCCTACGAGCAGTACTTC.